This passage covers 26 T cell receptor beta chains from one sample sequenced in a study of blood T cell repertoires in COVID-19. This table comes from immunoSEQ multiplex PCR, and its TCRdb copy is limited to in-frame clones, with some not included. The table lists around 250,000 clones, about 89% of them singletons. What was sequenced was PBMCs or T cells enriched from blood (not recorded which). The receptor set was obtained from a human donor in a cohort exposed to, infected with or recovered from COVID-19 (not recorded which). The donor label of this sample is uncertain.

The chain has TRBV6-5 and TRBJ1-5; D call uncertain. Germline loops: CDR1 MNHEY, CDR2 SVGAGI. CDR3 length equals 15 residues. The V gene lost 2 bases and the J gene lost 1 base, with 9 bases spanning the gap. The CDR3 region is CASSYATGSNQPQHF. CDR3 coding DNA: TGTGCCAGCAGTTACGCTACCGGGAGCAATCAGCCCCAGCATTTT.

V is TRBV28 and J is TRBJ1-6; D remains unclear. Trimming took off 3 bases at V and 5 bases at J, with 14 bases between the two ends. Germline loops: CDR1 MDHEN, CDR2 SYDVKM. The CDR3 is 16 amino acids. CDR3 sequence (DNA): TGTGCCAGCAGTTTGGGCAGCAAGCTAAATAATTCACCCCTCCACTTT. It is translated as CASSLGSKLNNSPLHF.

The rearrangement links TRBV28 to TRBJ1-5, with unresolved D. V was shortened by 9 bases and J by 4 bases, with 19 bases between the two germline ends. The germline CDR1 and CDR2 sequences are MDHEN and SYDVKM. The CDR3 has 15 residues. The CDR3 DNA sequence: TGTGCCAGTCGCACGCGGGTAGGAGGAAATCAGCCCCAGCATTTT. Translation: CASRTRVGGNQPQHF.

The V call is TRBV7-6, the J call TRBJ2-5, with D perhaps TRBD2 (6 bases). In germline, CDR1 is SGHVS, CDR2 FNYEAQ. With 5 bases removed from V and 2 bases from J, the gap between germline ends came to 15 bases. The CDR3 is 15 amino acids. CDR3 in amino acids: CASSLPGREQETQYF. The CDR3 nucleotides read TGTGCCAGCAGCCTGCCGGGACGGGAGCAAGAGACCCAGTACTTC.

The J gene is TRBJ1-3, the V gene TRBV25-1; 7 bases are shared with TRBD1. There are 16 residues in the CDR3. After removal of 2 bases from V and 0 bases from J, the junction contained 4 bases not matched to a gene. Germline CDR1 is MGHDK and CDR2 is SYGVNS. As DNA, the CDR3 is TGTGCCAGCAGTGAACCGGGACAGCTCTCTGGAAACACCATATATTTT. Its translation: CASSEPGQLSGNTIYF. Looking up the rest from reference TRBV25-1 and TRBJ1-3 gives the full variable domain: EADIYQTPRYLVIGTGKKITLECSQTMGHDKMYWYQQDPGMELHLIHYSYGVNSTEKGDLSSESTVSRIRTEHFPLTLESARPSHTSQYLCASSEPGQLSGNTIYFGEGSWLTVV.

The chain uses TRBV5-4 and TRBJ2-3; D unclear. Germline-derived CDR1 and CDR2 are SGHNT and YYREEE (reference sequence). The ends were cut back, 0 bases at V and 0 bases at J, with 8 bases in the middle. The CDR3 covers 15 residues. The CDR3 loop is CASSLDSPSTDTQYF. The CDR3 nucleotides read TGTGCCAGCAGCTTGGACAGCCCTAGCACAGATACGCAGTATTTT.

V is TRBV20-1 and J is TRBJ1-1; the D is unclear. The CDR3 sequence is 15 residues long. Trimming removed 3 bases at V and 4 bases at J, with 18 bases between. Germline lookup yields CDR1 DFQATT and CDR2 SNEGSKA (reference sequence). In nucleotides, the CDR3 is TGCAGTGCTAGTGGAGGTGATGGGTTGAGCACTGAAGCTTTCTTT. It translates to CSASGGDGLSTEAFF.

The chain recombines TRBV10-1 with TRBJ1-6, with a weak D call TRBD1 (6 bases). Germline CDR1 WNHNN, CDR2 SYGVQD (reference sequence). The CDR3 sequence is 18 residues long. Trimming left V 6 bases short and J 4 bases short, with 22 bases between. The CDR3, as DNA: TGCGCCAGCAGAGGCCTCAGGGGCCCTCCTCCGTATAATTCACCCCTCCACTTT. It specifies CASRGLRGPPPYNSPLHF.

The rearrangement joins TRBV14 to TRBJ1-3; no clear D. Trimming shortened V by 5 bases and J by 0 bases, and 14 bases separated the two germline ends. The CDR3 has 16 residues. CDR1 is SGHDN and CDR2 is FVKESK in the germline V gene. For the CDR3, the DNA is TGTGCCAGCAGCGTTAACACAGTAATCTCTGGAAACACCATATATTTT. Amino acids: CASSVNTVISGNTIYF.

The chain links TRBV5-6 to TRBJ1-4, with TRBD1 as a possible D gene (5 bases). This CDR3 spans 13 amino acids. V lost 6 bases, J lost 7 bases, and 13 bases lay in between. The germline gives CDR1 SGHDT, CDR2 YYEEEE. DNA for the CDR3: TGTGCCAGCAACCTGCGGGGGAGTGAAAAACTGTTTTTT. Encoded protein: CASNLRGSEKLFF.

The table lists this clone with a count of one. CDR3 residues: CASSPDTYPSQPQHF. CDR3 bases: TGTGCCAGCAGCCCTGACACCTACCCATCTCAGCCCCAGCATTTT. The chain links TRBV7-2 to TRBJ1-5; D is unresolved. CDR1 is SGHTA and CDR2 is FQGNSA in the germline V gene. The CDR3 runs to 15 residues. The V end was cut by 5 bases, the J end by 6 bases, with 17 bases between. Using reference TRBV7-2 and TRBJ1-5 for the parts outside the CDR3, the full variable domain is GAGVSQSPSNKVTEKGKDVELRCDPISGHTALYWYRQSLGQGLEFLIYFQGNSAPDKSGLPSDRFSAERTGGSVSTLTIQRTQQEDSAVYLCASSPDTYPSQPQHFGDGTRLSIL.

The chain uses TRBV5-1 and TRBJ2-3, with D hard to call. Germline loops: CDR1 SGHRS, CDR2 YFSETQ. The ends were cut back, 0 bases at V and 5 bases at J, with 7 bases in the middle. This CDR3 comprises 13 residues. The CDR3 region is CASSLGGRDTQYF. The CDR3 DNA reads as TGCGCCAGCAGCTTGGGAGGAAGAGATACGCAGTATTTT.

The gene calls are TRBV30 and TRBJ2-7, with D possibly matching TRBD2 (5 bases). V was clipped by 0 bases and J by 4 bases, with 10 bases between them. Looked up from germline, CDR1 is GTSNPN and CDR2 is SVGIG (reference sequence). The CDR3 loop spans 13 amino acids. CDR3 region: CAWSVGEGYEQYF. In DNA, the CDR3 is TGTGCCTGGAGTGTGGGAGAGGGATACGAGCAGTACTTC.

The chain carries TRBV5-1 and TRBJ1-1; 7 nucleotides line up with TRBD1. The CDR3 is 17 residues long. Germline V gives CDR1 SGHRS, CDR2 YFSETQ. Trimming took 1 base from V and 1 from J; bases not matched to a gene: 10. CDR3 region: CASSLRYRGRGNTEAFF. CDR3 in DNA: TGCGCCAGCAGCTTGCGGTACAGGGGCCGAGGGAACACTGAAGCTTTCTTT.

The V and J genes are TRBV30 and TRBJ2-2; tentative D call: TRBD1 (6 bases). With 4 bases removed from V and 5 bases from J, the gap between germline ends came to 17 bases. Per the germline V gene, CDR1 is GTSNPN and CDR2 is SVGIG (reference sequence). The CDR3 spans 15 residues. CDR3 nucleotide sequence: TGTGCCTGGAATTTTGGGGGCTTGGGGACCGGGGAGCTGTTTTTT. Its translation: CAWNFGGLGTGELFF.

This clone appeared a single time. The rearrangement uses TRBV29-1 and TRBJ1-1; D not resolved. The germline V gene encodes CDR1 SQVTM and CDR2 ANQGSEA. This CDR3 region has 12 residues. V dropped 7 bases and J dropped 4 bases, with 13 bases sitting between them. CDR3 DNA: TGCAGCGCCCAGGTTTCCAGCACTGAAGCTTTCTTT. Residues: CSAQVSSTEAFF.

This clone occurred once. The chain employs TRBV19 and TRBJ1-2; possible D gene TRBD1, 5 bases. Looked up from germline, CDR1 is LNHDA and CDR2 is SQIVND (reference sequence). The CDR3 spans 16 residues. Between the trimmed V and J ends, which lost 5 bases and 3 bases, there was a span of 19 bases. The CDR3 sequence: CASSEPRGGRDYGYTF. The CDR3 DNA is TGTGCCAGTAGTGAGCCAAGGGGCGGGAGGGACTATGGCTACACCTTC.

The gene calls are TRBV14 and TRBJ2-1; a possible D gene is TRBD1 (5 bases). Germline V gene data show CDR1 as SGHDN and CDR2 as FVKESK. V lost 5 bases and J lost 0, with 11 bases in between. This CDR3 is 15 amino acids long. For the CDR3, the DNA is TGTGCCAGCAGCGTACAGGCAAGCTCCTACAATGAGCAGTTCTTC. Protein product: CASSVQASSYNEQFF.

This clone was seen a single time. The J gene is TRBJ2-7, the V gene TRBV5-1, with 9 bases aligning to TRBD2. The CDR3 loop spans 15 amino acids. The V segment lost 4 bases and the J segment 3 bases; nucleotides outside the gene matches: 8. Looked up from germline, CDR1 is SGHRS and CDR2 is YFSETQ. CDR3 amino acids: CASSLGLASIYEQYF. The DNA of the CDR3 is TGCGCCAGCAGCCTGGGACTAGCCTCGATCTACGAGCAGTACTTC.

This clone was seen just once. This rearrangement joins TRBV2 to TRBJ1-5; D gene uncertain. V lost 3 bases and J 5 bases, leaving 8 bases between the germline ends. The CDR3 has 13 amino acids. Germline V CDR1 and CDR2: SNHLY, FYNNEI. CDR3 sequence reads: CASSDRRDQPQHF. The CDR3 DNA is TGTGCCAGCAGTGATCGGAGGGATCAGCCCCAGCATTTT.

The J gene is TRBJ2-7, the V gene TRBV6-5, with TRBD1 matching over 7 bases. Unmatched junction bases numbered 7, after V lost 5 bases and J lost 3 bases. Germline assignment: CDR1 MNHEY and CDR2 SVGAGI. The CDR3 runs to 14 residues. CDR3 in amino acids: CASSTTTGYYEQYF. The CDR3 nucleotides read TGTGCCAGCAGTACGACGACAGGGTACTACGAGCAGTACTTC.

The V call is TRBV4-1, the J call TRBJ1-4; 11 bases are a match to TRBD1. CDR1 MGHRA and CDR2 YSYEKL come from the germline V gene. The CDR3 contains 16 residues. J gave up 8 bases and V 3 bases, and 8 bases lay outside the gene matches. CDR3 sequence (DNA): TGCGCCAGCAGCCACCCCCCGGGACAGGGGGTCGAAAAACTGTTTTTT. It codes for CASSHPPGQGVEKLFF.

V gene TRBV2 combines with J gene TRBJ2-7, with D hard to call. The V end was cut by 6 bases, the J end by 1 base, with 16 bases between. The CDR3 has 15 amino acids. Germline values: CDR1 SNHLY, CDR2 FYNNEI. The CDR3 DNA reads TGTGCCAGCAGCCACCCAAACGAGGATTCCTACGAGCAGTACTTC. It codes for CASSHPNEDSYEQYF. Complete variable domain (other parts from reference TRBV2 and TRBJ2-7): EPEVTQTPSHQVTQMGQEVILRCVPISNHLYFYWYRQILGQKVEFLVSFYNNEISEKSEIFDDQFSVERPDGSNFTLKIRSTKLEDSAMYFCASSHPNEDSYEQYFGPGTRLTVT.

This clone was seen a handful of times. The chain employs TRBV5-6 and TRBJ1-1; D remains unclear. Germline V gives CDR1 SGHDT, CDR2 YYEEEE. The CDR3 is 12 amino acids. V was trimmed by 6 bases and J by 2 bases, leaving 8 bases between them. The CDR3 DNA reads as TGTGCCAGCAACGAGGGTAACACTGAAGCTTTCTTT. Translating it yields CASNEGNTEAFF.

The chain has TRBV19 and TRBJ2-1; 11 bases map to TRBD1. Germline assignment: CDR1 LNHDA and CDR2 SQIVND (reference sequence). The CDR3 length is 12 residues. V shed 8 bases and J 10 bases; nucleotides not matched to a gene: 4. The CDR3 loop is CASRTGGREQFF. The CDR3 DNA sequence: TGTGCCAGTCGGACAGGGGGCAGGGAGCAGTTCTTC.

The chain is built from TRBV6-4 and TRBJ2-4; TRBD1 matches at 7 bases. V lost 6 bases to trimming and J lost 6 bases; unmatched junction nucleotides: 14. The CDR3 loop spans 16 amino acids. Germline V CDR1 and CDR2: MRHNA, SNTAGT. CDR3 in amino acids: CASRTNNRGKPNIQYF. Here the CDR3 DNA reads TGTGCCAGCAGGACCAACAACAGGGGAAAACCAAACATTCAGTACTTC.